Below are 24 T cell receptor beta chains sequenced from a single sample in a study of graft-versus-host responses after intestinal transplantation. Only in-frame clones appear in the TCRdb table, and some are missing; sequencing was by immunoSEQ multiplex PCR. Of 9,500 to 13,000 clones in the sample, over 90% were seen once. The sample consisted of PBMCs, taken around nine weeks after transplant. The receptors were gathered from a human patient who received an intestinal transplant, so some T cells may come from the graft donor.

V usage is TRBV5-4 and J usage is TRBJ2-7; D possibly uses TRBD1 or TRBD2 (5 bases each). This CDR3 contains 12 residues. The germline CDR1 and CDR2 sequences are SGHNT and YYREEE (reference sequence). V was shortened by 0 bases and J by 7 bases, with 8 bases between the two germline ends. CDR3 region: CASSLEGREQYF. In DNA form, the CDR3 reads TGTGCCAGCAGCTTGGAGGGGAGAGAGCAGTACTTC.

The V call is TRBV19, the J call TRBJ2-4, with 7 bases matching TRBD1. The CDR3 loop spans 14 amino acids. Germline-derived CDR1 and CDR2 are LNHDA and SQIVND (reference sequence). The junction had 3 bases not matched to a gene; V was cut back by 6 bases and J by 1 base. The CDR3 sequence: CASRPDRAKNIQYF. CDR3 in DNA: TGTGCCAGTAGACCGGACAGGGCCAAAAACATTCAGTACTTC.

The V gene is TRBV28, the J gene TRBJ2-7; perhaps D is TRBD1 or TRBD2 (5 bases each). Trimming cost V 8 bases and J 6 bases, with 17 bases left between them. The CDR3 consists of 13 residues. In germline, CDR1 is MDHEN, CDR2 SYDVKM. CDR3 region: CASGRDPPLEQYF. The CDR3 DNA reads as TGTGCCAGCGGACGGGACCCCCCTCTCGAGCAGTACTTC. Looking up the rest from reference TRBV28 and TRBJ2-7 gives the full variable domain: DVKVTQSSRYLVKRTGEKVFLECVQDMDHENMFWYRQDPGLGLRLIYFSYDVKMKEKGDIPEGYSVSREKKERFSLILESASTNQTSMYLCASGRDPPLEQYFGPGTRLTVT.

The chain combines TRBV5-1 with TRBJ1-1; D not resolved. The germline gives CDR1 SGHRS, CDR2 YFSETQ. V lost 1 base and J lost 1, with 14 bases in between. This CDR3 has 16 residues. The DNA of the CDR3 is TGCGCCAGCAGCTTGTCGTCGGGCATGGGGAACACTGAAGCTTTCTTT. It codes for CASSLSSGMGNTEAFF.

The chain combines TRBV5-1 with TRBJ1-2; 7 positions agree with TRBD1. Per germline, CDR1 SGHRS and CDR2 YFSETQ. The CDR3 extends over 13 amino acids. V lost 1 base to trimming and J lost 8 bases; unmatched junction nucleotides: 5. Here the CDR3 DNA reads TGCGCCAGCAGCTTGCGAGGGGGCGTGGGCTACACCTTC. Encoded protein: CASSLRGGVGYTF.

This chain uses TRBV6-6 with TRBJ2-1; 8 positions match TRBD1. Germline V lookup: CDR1 MNHNY, CDR2 SVGAGI (reference sequence). This CDR3 has 15 residues. V was clipped by 5 bases and J by 3 bases; unmatched bases: 6. The CDR3 DNA follows: TGTGCCAGCAGTCCTTGGACAGGGAGCTACAATGAGCAGTTCTTC. Amino acid sequence: CASSPWTGSYNEQFF.

The chain's CDR3 is CASSLWVLWGYGYTF. The CDR3 bases are TGTGCCAGCAGTTTATGGGTTCTATGGGGGTATGGCTACACCTTC. The chain uses TRBV28 and TRBJ1-2; D is possibly TRBD1 (5 bases). Trimming pared 0 bases from V and 5 bases from J, leaving 13 bases between. The CDR3 extends over 15 amino acids. The germline CDR1 and CDR2 sequences are MDHEN and SYDVKM.

The CDR3 nucleotides are TGCGCCAGCAGCTTCGTCGGGATAGGACCCACTGAAGCTTTCTTT. As protein: CASSFVGIGPTEAFF. The chain employs TRBV5-1 and TRBJ1-1; D is undetermined. This CDR3 has 15 residues. CDR1 SGHRS and CDR2 YFSETQ come from the germline V gene. Trimming took 2 bases from V and 4 from J, leaving 15 bases between them.

This rearrangement joins TRBV9 to TRBJ2-7, with D perhaps matching TRBD2 (6 bases). Near its end, the DNA agrees better with TRBJ2-1, so the J call may be wrong. The CDR3 totals 15 residues. Germline CDR1 SGDLS, CDR2 YYNGEE. The CDR3 is CASSVGGTSYNEQFF. The CDR3 coding sequence is TGTGCCAGCAGCGTAGGCGGGACGAGCTACAATGAGCAGTTCTTC.

The chain joins TRBV25-1 to TRBJ2-1; a weak D match, TRBD2 (5 bases). This CDR3 region has 18 residues. Trimming shortened V by 3 bases and J by 1 base, and 19 bases separated the two germline ends. Germline-derived CDR1 and CDR2 are MGHDK and SYGVNS. The CDR3 here is CASSDSGRGPESYNEQFF. In nucleotides, the CDR3 is TGTGCCAGCAGTGATTCTGGGAGAGGGCCGGAATCCTACAATGAGCAGTTCTTC.

This clone was recorded only once. This chain connects TRBV30 to TRBJ1-2; D uncertain. CDR1 and CDR2 from the germline V gene are GTSNPN and SVGIG (reference sequence). The CDR3 loop spans 12 amino acids. V was pared by 0 bases and J by 8 bases, with 10 bases between. The CDR3: CAWSVSVIGYTF. CDR3 DNA sequence: TGTGCCTGGAGTGTATCCGTAATCGGCTACACCTTC.

The chain couples TRBV6-5 to TRBJ2-7, with D possibly being TRBD2 (6 bases). V lost 2 bases and J lost 4, with 15 bases in between. Per the germline V gene, CDR1 is MNHEY and CDR2 is SVGAGI. The CDR3 is made up of 15 amino acids. Here the CDR3 DNA reads TGTGCCAGCAGTTACCCAAGGGGACTGACTTACGAGCAGTACTTC. Translated, it gives CASSYPRGLTYEQYF.

The J gene is TRBJ2-7, the V gene TRBV7-3, with a tentative D call TRBD1 (6 bases). Between the trimmed V and J ends, which lost 1 base and 3 bases, there was a span of 10 bases. Looked up from germline, CDR1 is SGHTA and CDR2 is FQGTGA. This CDR3 is built from 14 residues. The CDR3 bases are TGTGCCAGCAGCTTAAGTGGACAGTACTACGAGCAGTACTTC. Protein product: CASSLSGQYYEQYF.

This chain joins TRBV6-1 and TRBJ2-5; possibly TRBD2 for D (5 bases). V shed 6 bases and J shed 7 bases, with 21 bases lying between them. CDR3 length: 15 amino acids. Germline values: CDR1 MNHNS, CDR2 SASEGT. The CDR3 is CASRIEGRREGTQYF. The CDR3 nucleotides are TGTGCCAGCAGGATCGAAGGCAGACGGGAAGGGACCCAGTACTTC.

The chain joins TRBV6-5 to TRBJ2-1, with 15 bases fitting TRBD2. This CDR3 comprises 16 residues. After removal of 4 bases from V and 9 bases from J, the junction contained 7 bases not matched to a gene. CDR1 MNHEY and CDR2 SVGAGI come from the germline V gene. The CDR3 bases are TGTGCCAGCAGTTCTGGACTAGCGGGAGGGCAGGGTGAGCAGTTCTTC. Encoded protein: CASSSGLAGGQGEQFF.

This rearrangement joins TRBV28 to TRBJ2-7; no reliable D call. This CDR3 region has 15 residues. Germline lookup yields CDR1 MDHEN and CDR2 SYDVKM. The V end lost 7 bases, the J end lost 7 bases, and 23 bases lay between the germline ends. The CDR3 protein is CASTPSWNSLGEQYF. CDR3 DNA sequence: TGTGCCAGCACCCCTTCATGGAACTCCCTGGGGGAGCAGTACTTC.

This chain uses TRBV15 with TRBJ2-7, with TRBD1 matching 7 bases. The CDR3 loop spans 15 amino acids. Germline V CDR1 and CDR2: LNHNV, YYDKDF (reference sequence). With V trimmed by 3 bases and J by 0 bases, 5 bases remained unmatched. Written as DNA, the CDR3 is TGTGCCACCAGCAGGACAGGGATGAGCTCCTACGAGCAGTACTTC. Its protein product is CATSRTGMSSYEQYF.

In nucleotides, the CDR3 is TGTGCCAGCAGCCAAGATCTCGAATACAATGAGCAGTTCTTC. It translates to CASSQDLEYNEQFF. The rearrangement joins TRBV4-2 to TRBJ2-1; D is unresolved. The CDR3 sequence is 14 residues long. The germline V gene has CDR1 LGHNA and CDR2 YNFKEQ. Between the trimmed V and J ends, which lost 0 bases and 4 bases, there was a span of 7 bases.

The chain joins TRBV4-3 to TRBJ1-4, with 11 bases aligning to TRBD1. Losses at the gene ends were 1 base for V and 7 bases for J; bases not matched to a gene: 5. The CDR3 contains 16 residues. In germline, CDR1 is LGHNA, CDR2 YSLEER. Here the CDR3 DNA reads TGCGCCAGCAGCCAAGCCCCGGGACAGGGGGGTGAAAAACTGTTTTTT. Protein: CASSQAPGQGGEKLFF.

V usage is TRBV28 and J usage is TRBJ2-3, with D possibly being TRBD2 (6 bases). V lost 3 bases, J lost 2 bases, and 12 bases lay in between. This CDR3 is built from 15 residues. Germline CDR1 reads MDHEN; CDR2 reads SYDVKM. The CDR3 loop reads CASSFTSGLTDTQYF. In DNA form, the CDR3 reads TGTGCCAGCAGTTTTACCAGCGGGCTCACAGATACGCAGTATTTT.

The chain combines TRBV18 with TRBJ2-1, with 10 bases identical to TRBD2. The CDR3 covers 20 residues. Germline CDR1 KGHSH, CDR2 LQKENI. The V gene end was trimmed by 1 base and the J gene end by 0 bases; junction bases not matched to a gene: 12. The CDR3 bases are TGTGCCAGCTCACCACAGCCGGGACTAGCGCGCCGTTCCTCCTACAATGAGCAGTTCTTC. It is translated as CASSPQPGLARRSSYNEQFF.

The CDR3 DNA reads as TGTGCCAGCAGTGCCCAGAAGGGGCTTCTCTCCTACGAGCAGTACTTC. It specifies CASSAQKGLLSYEQYF. J is TRBJ2-7 and V is TRBV27; perhaps TRBD1 as D (5 bases). V lost 5 bases to trimming and J lost 0 bases, with 17 bases between them. Germline V gene lookup returns CDR1 MNHEY and CDR2 SMNVEV (reference sequence). The CDR3 spans 16 residues.

The chain employs TRBV28 and TRBJ2-7; 9 bases match TRBD1. CDR1 and CDR2 (germline): MDHEN, SYDVKM. The V and J ends lost 2 bases and 0 bases, in that order; junction bases with no gene match: 5. The CDR3 runs to 16 residues. The CDR3 DNA sequence: TGTGCCAGCAGTTTACCCACAGGGGGCGACTCCTACGAGCAGTACTTC. This encodes CASSLPTGGDSYEQYF.

The gene calls are TRBV29-1 and TRBJ2-7; 10 bases fit TRBD1. Per the germline V gene, CDR1 is SQVTM and CDR2 is ANQGSEA. Germline trimming cut 0 bases from V and 4 bases from J; bases unmatched to any gene: 3. This CDR3 has 14 amino acids. The CDR3: CSVEDLGQGYEQYF. Written as DNA, the CDR3 is TGCAGCGTTGAAGATCTGGGACAGGGGTACGAGCAGTACTTC.